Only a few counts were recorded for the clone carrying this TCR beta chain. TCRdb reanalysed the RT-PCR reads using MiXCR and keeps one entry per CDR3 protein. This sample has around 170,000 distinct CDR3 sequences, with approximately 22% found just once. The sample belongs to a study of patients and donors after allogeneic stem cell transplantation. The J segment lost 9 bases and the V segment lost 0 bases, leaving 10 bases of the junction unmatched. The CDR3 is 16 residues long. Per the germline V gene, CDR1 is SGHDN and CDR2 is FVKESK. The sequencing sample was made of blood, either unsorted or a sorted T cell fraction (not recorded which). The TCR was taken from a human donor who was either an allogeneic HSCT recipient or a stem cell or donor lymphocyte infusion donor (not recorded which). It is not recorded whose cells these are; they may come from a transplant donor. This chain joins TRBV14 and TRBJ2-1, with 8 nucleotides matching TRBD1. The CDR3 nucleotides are TGTGCCAGCAGCCAAGAAGGGCTCAGGGGGCTGGGTGAGCAGTTCTTC. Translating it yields CASSQEGLRGLGEQFF.